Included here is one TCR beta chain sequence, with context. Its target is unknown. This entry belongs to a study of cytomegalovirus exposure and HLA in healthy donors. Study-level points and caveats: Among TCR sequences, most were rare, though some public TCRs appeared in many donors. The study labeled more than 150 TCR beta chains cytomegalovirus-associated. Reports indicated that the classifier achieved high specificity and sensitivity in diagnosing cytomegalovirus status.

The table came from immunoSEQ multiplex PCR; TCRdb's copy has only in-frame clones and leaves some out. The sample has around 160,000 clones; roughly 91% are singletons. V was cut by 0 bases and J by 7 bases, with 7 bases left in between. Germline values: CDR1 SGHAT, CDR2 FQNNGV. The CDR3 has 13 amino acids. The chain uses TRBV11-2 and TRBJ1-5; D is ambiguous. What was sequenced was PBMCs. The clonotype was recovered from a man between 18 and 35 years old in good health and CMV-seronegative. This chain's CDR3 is CASSLDPLQPQHF. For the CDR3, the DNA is TGTGCCAGCAGCTTAGACCCTCTCCAGCCCCAGCATTTT. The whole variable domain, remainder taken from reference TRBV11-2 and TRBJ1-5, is EAGVAQSPRYKIIEKRQSVAFWCNPISGHATLYWYQQILGQGPKLLIQFQNNGVVDDSQLPKDRFSAERLKGVDSTLKIQPAKLEDSAVYLCASSLDPLQPQHFGDGTRLSIL.